This T cell receptor beta chain was identified during a study of blood T cell repertoires in COVID-19. About the study: The United States, Italy and Spain supplied acute and convalescent COVID-19 samples. PBMCs, B-cell-depleted T cells, or T cells provided the cDNA or gDNA that made up the material.

Profiled with immunoSEQ multiplex PCR; TCRdb holds only in-frame clones, not every one. This table holds 55,000 to 80,000 clones, around 83% found once. The clonotype comes from a human donor in a cohort sampled during active COVID-19. Sequencing input: peripheral blood.

The CDR3 sequence: CASSQPPGRGSYNEQFF. The CDR3 DNA reads TGTGCCAGCAGCCAGCCCCCGGGGCGGGGTTCCTACAATGAGCAGTTCTTC. The gene calls are TRBV3-1 (or the pseudogene TRBV3-2) and TRBJ2-1; D possibly corresponds to TRBD2 (6 bases). V shed 3 bases and J shed 1 base, with 16 bases lying between them. Germline V gene data show CDR1 as LGHDT and CDR2 as YNNKEL (reference sequence). The CDR3 loop spans 17 amino acids.